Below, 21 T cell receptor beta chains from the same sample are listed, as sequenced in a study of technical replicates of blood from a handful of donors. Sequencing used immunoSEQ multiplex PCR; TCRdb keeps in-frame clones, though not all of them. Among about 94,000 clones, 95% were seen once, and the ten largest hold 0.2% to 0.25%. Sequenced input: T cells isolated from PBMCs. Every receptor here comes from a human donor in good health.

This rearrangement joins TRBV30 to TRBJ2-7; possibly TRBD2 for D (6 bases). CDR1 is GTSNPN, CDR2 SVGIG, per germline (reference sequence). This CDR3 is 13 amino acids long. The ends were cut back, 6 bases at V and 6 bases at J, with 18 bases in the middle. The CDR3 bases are TGTGCCTGTATCACCGGGTTGGAGGGCGAGCAGTACTTC. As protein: CACITGLEGEQYF.

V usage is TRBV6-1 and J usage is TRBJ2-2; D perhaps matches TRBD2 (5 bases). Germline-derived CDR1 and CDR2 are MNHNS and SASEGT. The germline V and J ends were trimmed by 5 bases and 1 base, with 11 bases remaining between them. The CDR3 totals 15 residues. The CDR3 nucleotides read TGTGCCAGCAGTCTAGGACTCCTGAACACCGGGGAGCTGTTTTTT. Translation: CASSLGLLNTGELFF.

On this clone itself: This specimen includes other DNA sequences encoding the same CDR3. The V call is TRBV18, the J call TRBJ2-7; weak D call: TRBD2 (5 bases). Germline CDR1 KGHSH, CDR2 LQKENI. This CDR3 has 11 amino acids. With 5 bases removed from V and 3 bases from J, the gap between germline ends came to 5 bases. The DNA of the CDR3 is TGTGCCAGCTCAAGCGGCTACGAGCAGTACTTC. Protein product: CASSSGYEQYF.

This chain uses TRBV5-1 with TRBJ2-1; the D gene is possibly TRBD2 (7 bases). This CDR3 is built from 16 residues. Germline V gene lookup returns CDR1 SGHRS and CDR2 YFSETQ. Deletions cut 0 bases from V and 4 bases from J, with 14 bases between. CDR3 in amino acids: CASSLVAGAPYNEQFF. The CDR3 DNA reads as TGCGCCAGCAGCTTGGTGGCGGGGGCCCCTTACAATGAGCAGTTCTTC.

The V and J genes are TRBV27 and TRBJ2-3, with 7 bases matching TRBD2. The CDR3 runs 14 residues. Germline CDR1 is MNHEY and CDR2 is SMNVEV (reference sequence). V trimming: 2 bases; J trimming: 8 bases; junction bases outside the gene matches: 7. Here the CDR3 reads CASSLISSGGTQYF. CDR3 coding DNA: TGTGCCAGCAGTTTAATTTCTTCGGGGGGTACGCAGTATTTT.

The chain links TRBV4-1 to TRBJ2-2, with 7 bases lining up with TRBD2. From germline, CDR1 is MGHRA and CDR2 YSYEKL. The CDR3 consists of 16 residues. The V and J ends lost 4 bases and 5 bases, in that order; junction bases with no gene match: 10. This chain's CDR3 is CASSPHAEGGTGELFF. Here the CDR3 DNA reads TGCGCCAGCAGCCCCCACGCCGAGGGAGGGACCGGGGAGCTGTTTTTT.

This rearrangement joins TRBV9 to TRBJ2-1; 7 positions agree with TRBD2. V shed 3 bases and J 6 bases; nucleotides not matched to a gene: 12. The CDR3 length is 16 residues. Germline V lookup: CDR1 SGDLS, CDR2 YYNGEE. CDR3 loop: CASSGLGGIPINEQFF. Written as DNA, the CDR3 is TGTGCCAGCAGCGGACTGGGGGGGATTCCCATCAATGAGCAGTTCTTC.

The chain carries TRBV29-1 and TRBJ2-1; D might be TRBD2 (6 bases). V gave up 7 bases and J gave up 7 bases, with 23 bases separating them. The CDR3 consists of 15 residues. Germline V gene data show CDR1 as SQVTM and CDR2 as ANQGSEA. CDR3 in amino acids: CSDSGLPPIGNEQFF. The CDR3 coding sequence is TGCAGCGATTCGGGACTCCCCCCAATAGGGAATGAGCAGTTCTTC.

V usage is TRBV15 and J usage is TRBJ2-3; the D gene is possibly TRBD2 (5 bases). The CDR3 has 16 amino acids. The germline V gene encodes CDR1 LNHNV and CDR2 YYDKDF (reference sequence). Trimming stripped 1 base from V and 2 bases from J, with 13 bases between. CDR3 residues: CATSRARERLTDTQYF. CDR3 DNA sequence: TGTGCCACCAGCAGAGCGAGGGAGCGTCTCACAGATACGCAGTATTTT.

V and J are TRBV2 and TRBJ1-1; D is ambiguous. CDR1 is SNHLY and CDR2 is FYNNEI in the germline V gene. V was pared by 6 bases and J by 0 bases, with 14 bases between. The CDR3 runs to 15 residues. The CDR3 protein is CASRSSKNMNTEAFF. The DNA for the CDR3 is TGTGCCAGCAGATCATCCAAAAACATGAACACTGAAGCTTTCTTT.

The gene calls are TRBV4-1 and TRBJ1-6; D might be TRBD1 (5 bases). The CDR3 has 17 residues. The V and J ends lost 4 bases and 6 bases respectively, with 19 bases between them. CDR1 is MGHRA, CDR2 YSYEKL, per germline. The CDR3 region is CASSPQVGGGANSPLHF. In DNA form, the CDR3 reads TGCGCCAGCAGCCCCCAGGTCGGGGGAGGGGCTAATTCACCCCTCCACTTT.

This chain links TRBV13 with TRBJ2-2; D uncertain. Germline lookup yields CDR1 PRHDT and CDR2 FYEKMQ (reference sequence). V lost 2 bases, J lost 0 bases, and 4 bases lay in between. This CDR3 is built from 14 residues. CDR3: CASSLPSNTGELFF. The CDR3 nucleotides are TGTGCCAGCAGCTTACCTTCGAACACCGGGGAGCTGTTTTTT.

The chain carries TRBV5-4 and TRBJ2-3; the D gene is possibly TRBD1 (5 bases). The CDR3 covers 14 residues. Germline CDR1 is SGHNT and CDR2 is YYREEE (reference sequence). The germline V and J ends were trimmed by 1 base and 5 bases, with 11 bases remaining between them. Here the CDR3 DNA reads TGTGCCAGCAGCTTGTTGGACACTCAAGATACGCAGTATTTT. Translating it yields CASSLLDTQDTQYF. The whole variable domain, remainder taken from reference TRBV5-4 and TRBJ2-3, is ETGVTQSPTHLIKTRGQQVTLRCSSQSGHNTVSWYQQALGQGPQFIFQYYREEENGRGNFPPRFSGLQFPNYSSELNVNALELDDSALYLCASSLLDTQDTQYFGPGTRLTVL.

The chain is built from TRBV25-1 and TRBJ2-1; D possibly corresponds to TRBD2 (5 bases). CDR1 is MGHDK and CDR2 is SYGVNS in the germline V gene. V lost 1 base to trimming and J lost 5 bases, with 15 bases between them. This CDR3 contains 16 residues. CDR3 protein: CASSELLLGRHNEQFF. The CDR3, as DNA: TGTGCCAGCAGTGAATTGTTGCTGGGGAGACACAATGAGCAGTTCTTC.

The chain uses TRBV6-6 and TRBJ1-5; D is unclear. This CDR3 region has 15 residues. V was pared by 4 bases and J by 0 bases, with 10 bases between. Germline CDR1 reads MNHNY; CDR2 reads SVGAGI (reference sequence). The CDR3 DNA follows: TGTGCCAGCAGTTTTGGACTAATTAGCAATCAGCCCCAGCATTTT. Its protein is CASSFGLISNQPQHF.

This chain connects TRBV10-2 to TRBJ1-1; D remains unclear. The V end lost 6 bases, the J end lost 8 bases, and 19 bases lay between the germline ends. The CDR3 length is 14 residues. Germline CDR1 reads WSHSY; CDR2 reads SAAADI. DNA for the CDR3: TGCGCCAGCAGCCTCCAGGTACACGAAAAGGAAGCTTTCTTT. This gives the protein CASSLQVHEKEAFF.

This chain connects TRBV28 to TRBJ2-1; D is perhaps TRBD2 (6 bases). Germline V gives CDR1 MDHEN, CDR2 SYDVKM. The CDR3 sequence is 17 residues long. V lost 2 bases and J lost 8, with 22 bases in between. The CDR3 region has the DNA TGTGCCAGCAGTTTACGTATGGGACTGGGCGGGCCTGATGAGCAGTTCTTC. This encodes CASSLRMGLGGPDEQFF.

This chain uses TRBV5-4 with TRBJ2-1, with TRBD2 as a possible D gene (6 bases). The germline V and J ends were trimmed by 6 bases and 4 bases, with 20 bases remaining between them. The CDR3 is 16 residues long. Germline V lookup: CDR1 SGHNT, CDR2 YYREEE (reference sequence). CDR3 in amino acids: CASTHSGAGPYNEQFF. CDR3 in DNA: TGTGCCAGCACCCATTCCGGGGCGGGACCATACAATGAGCAGTTCTTC.

The CDR3: CASSLRIAAAGELFF. The CDR3 nucleotides are TGTGCCAGCAGTTTACGTATCGCGGCCGCCGGGGAGCTGTTTTTT. The chain joins TRBV28 to TRBJ2-2; D uncertain. Germline loops: CDR1 MDHEN, CDR2 SYDVKM. The CDR3 extends over 15 amino acids. Trimming took off 2 bases at V and 6 bases at J, with 13 bases between the two ends.

The CDR3 DNA sequence: TGTGCCAGCAGCGTAGGTCCAGGGGGAAACAATGAGCAGTTCTTC. It encodes CASSVGPGGNNEQFF. The chain links TRBV9 to TRBJ2-1; TRBD1 aligns across 7 bases. The V segment lost 0 bases and the J segment 5 bases; nucleotides outside the gene matches: 5. Per the germline V gene, CDR1 is SGDLS and CDR2 is YYNGEE. The CDR3 spans 15 residues.

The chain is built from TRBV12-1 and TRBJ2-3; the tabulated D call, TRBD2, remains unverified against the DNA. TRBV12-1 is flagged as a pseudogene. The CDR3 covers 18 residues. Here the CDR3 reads CASSSGLAGGLVTDTQYF. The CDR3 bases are TGTGCCAGCAGCTCGGGACTAGCGGGGGGACTTGTCACAGATACGCAGTATTTT.